The 20 T cell receptor beta chains presented below share a single source sample, sequenced in a study of T cells in Graves' hyperthyroidism and ophthalmopathy. TCR beta CDR3 regions were amplified from RNA. TCR CDR3 underwent first-round RT-PCR with the HTBI primer set. TCRdb re-called the multiplex PCR reads with MiXCR, one entry per CDR3 protein. The sample records roughly 170,000 distinct CDR3 sequences, around 15% being singletons. Sequenced material: blood. The receptors stem from a woman in her 50s with Graves' hyperthyroidism.

This clonotype was found many times. The V call is TRBV5-1, the J call TRBJ2-3, with 8 bases aligning to TRBD1. The germline V gene has CDR1 SGHRS and CDR2 YFSETQ. V lost 3 bases to trimming and J lost 4 bases; unmatched junction nucleotides: 10. The length of the CDR3 is 16 residues. The CDR3 region has the DNA TGCGCCAGCAGCTCCGGACAGGGATCAGCGGCAGATACGCAGTATTTT. Protein product: CASSSGQGSAADTQYF.

With regard to this clonotype: A much larger clone is a single base away; this may be a read error. V is TRBV6-2 or TRBV6-3 and J is TRBJ1-4; D gene uncertain. Germline CDR1 and CDR2: MNHEY and SVGEGT. The CDR3 is 14 amino acids. V was clipped by 4 bases and J by 6 bases, with 12 bases between them. CDR3 sequence: CASSSDTFDEKLFF. The CDR3 DNA follows: TGTGCCAGCAGTTCCGACACGTTCGATGAAAAACTGTTTTTT.

In this sample, this clonotype turned up many times. This sequence joins TRBV20-1 and TRBJ1-6, with 8 bases identical to TRBD1. This CDR3 is 15 amino acids long. The germline V gene has CDR1 DFQATT and CDR2 SNEGSKA (reference sequence). The V segment lost 5 bases and the J segment 1 base; nucleotides outside the gene matches: 4. CDR3 sequence (DNA): TGCAGTGCTCTGGACAGGGCATCCTATAATTCACCCCTCCACTTT. It yields the protein CSALDRASYNSPLHF.

This clonotype was seen ten or more times. The chain recombines TRBV9 with TRBJ1-1; D unresolved. The CDR3 loop spans 13 amino acids. The germline CDR1 and CDR2 sequences are SGDLS and YYNGEE. Trimming left V 0 bases short and J 0 bases short, with 3 bases between. CDR3 nucleotide sequence: TGTGCCAGCAGCGTAGCGGTGAACACTGAAGCTTTCTTT. Its translation: CASSVAVNTEAFF.

The J gene is TRBJ2-3, the V gene TRBV19; 9 bases map to TRBD2. CDR1 is LNHDA and CDR2 is SQIVND in the germline V gene (reference sequence). Trimming took 10 bases from V and 1 from J; bases not matched to a gene: 6. CDR3 length: 14 amino acids. The CDR3 is CATYSGGGTDTQYF. The CDR3 DNA reads TGTGCCACTTATAGCGGGGGTGGCACAGATACGCAGTATTTT. Using reference TRBV19 and TRBJ2-3 for the parts outside the CDR3, the full variable domain is DGGITQSPKYLFRKEGQNVTLSCEQNLNHDAMYWYRQDPGQGLRLIYYSQIVNDFQKGDIAEGYSVSREKKESFPLTVTSAQKNPTAFYLCATYSGGGTDTQYFGPGTRLTVL.

The chain has TRBV4-1 and TRBJ1-4; no reliable D call. V lost 5 bases and J lost 4, with 11 bases in between. The CDR3 covers 14 residues. CDR1 and CDR2 from the germline V gene are MGHRA and YSYEKL. CDR3: CASSYRERNEKLFF. DNA for the CDR3: TGCGCCAGCAGCTACCGGGAGCGTAATGAAAAACTGTTTTTT.

This clonotype showed up many times. The genes are TRBV5-5 and TRBJ2-2; the D is unclear. CDR1 and CDR2 (germline): SGHKS, YYEKEE (reference sequence). Deletions cut 3 bases from V and 13 bases from J, with 10 bases between. This CDR3 is 11 amino acids long. The CDR3 DNA follows: TGTGCCAGCAGCTCGTTTAGTCCGCTGTTTTTT. This codes for CASSSFSPLFF.

The V call is TRBV6-1, the J call TRBJ1-2; D remains ambiguous. Trimming left V 2 bases short and J 5 bases short, with 9 bases between. The germline V gene has CDR1 MNHNS and CDR2 SASEGT. The CDR3 has 13 residues. As DNA, the CDR3 is TGTGCCAGCAGTGAAAGGACCCTTTATGGCTACACCTTC. Its translation: CASSERTLYGYTF.

V gene TRBV28 combines with J gene TRBJ2-7; D gene uncertain. The CDR3 runs 12 residues. The ends were cut back, 6 bases at V and 4 bases at J, with 10 bases in the middle. Per the germline V gene, CDR1 is MDHEN and CDR2 is SYDVKM. The CDR3, as DNA: TGTGCCAGCAGGGCAAAAGGGTACGAGCAGTACTTC. It specifies CASRAKGYEQYF. Combining the CDR3 with reference TRBV28 and TRBJ2-7 gives the whole variable domain DVKVTQSSRYLVKRTGEKVFLECVQDMDHENMFWYRQDPGLGLRLIYFSYDVKMKEKGDIPEGYSVSREKKERFSLILESASTNQTSMYLCASRAKGYEQYFGPGTRLTVT.

Here the CDR3 reads CSAGDRVRSGNTIYF. CDR3 DNA: TGCAGTGCCGGGGACAGGGTACGATCTGGAAACACCATATATTTT. The genes are TRBV20-1 and TRBJ1-3; TRBD1 matches 9 bases. Germline V gene lookup returns CDR1 DFQATT and CDR2 SNEGSKA (reference sequence). Trimming took 6 bases from V and 1 from J; bases not matched to a gene: 7. This CDR3 has 15 amino acids.

This clonotype was seen repeatedly, ten times or more. The V gene is TRBV28, the J gene TRBJ2-2; D may correspond to TRBD1 or TRBD2 (5 bases each). The CDR3 contains 15 residues. Germline V lookup: CDR1 MDHEN, CDR2 SYDVKM. Deletions cut 4 bases from V and 0 bases from J, with 9 bases between. CDR3: CASSWGRSNTGELFF. The CDR3, as DNA: TGTGCCAGCAGTTGGGGACGGTCGAACACCGGGGAGCTGTTTTTT. The whole variable domain, filled in from reference TRBV28 and TRBJ2-2, reads DVKVTQSSRYLVKRTGEKVFLECVQDMDHENMFWYRQDPGLGLRLIYFSYDVKMKEKGDIPEGYSVSREKKERFSLILESASTNQTSMYLCASSWGRSNTGELFFGEGSRLTVL.

At least ten counts were recorded for this clonotype. The CDR3 reads CASSFRQGAGEQYF. The CDR3 DNA sequence: TGTGCCAGCAGTTTTCGACAGGGGGCAGGGGAGCAGTACTTC. The chain uses TRBV28 and TRBJ2-7; TRBD1 matches at 10 bases. The CDR3 covers 14 residues. V gave up 3 bases and J gave up 7 bases; unmatched junction bases: 6. The germline gives CDR1 MDHEN, CDR2 SYDVKM.

This clonotype was detected ten times or more. The V and J genes are TRBV7-6 and TRBJ1-5; no clear D. The germline gives CDR1 SGHVS, CDR2 FNYEAQ. This CDR3 is 12 amino acids long. V was trimmed by 3 bases and J by 6 bases, leaving 6 bases between them. This chain's CDR3 is CASSFQGQPQHF. The CDR3 DNA follows: TGTGCCAGCAGCTTCCAAGGTCAGCCCCAGCATTTT.

The table lists this clonotype with many counts. V and J are TRBV7-3 and TRBJ2-3; unclear D gene. V was cut by 2 bases and J by 5 bases, with 8 bases left in between. CDR3 length: 13 amino acids. From germline, CDR1 is SGHTA and CDR2 FQGTGA. CDR3 amino acids: CASSLESGDTQYF. CDR3 coding DNA: TGTGCCAGCAGCTTAGAGTCGGGAGATACGCAGTATTTT.

V usage is TRBV7-6 and J usage is TRBJ2-3; 7 bases are a match to TRBD2. This CDR3 has 17 residues. V shed 4 bases and J 5 bases; nucleotides not matched to a gene: 15. Germline V CDR1 and CDR2: SGHVS, FNYEAQ. CDR3 nucleotides: TGTGCCAGCAGCTGGGGGAGCGGGGTCTCACGGGTAGATACGCAGTATTTT. Translation gives CASSWGSGVSRVDTQYF.

This clonotype was picked up a small number of times. V usage is TRBV12-3 or TRBV12-4 and J usage is TRBJ1-1; D is uncertain. The CDR3 extends over 13 amino acids. The V gene lost 8 bases and the J gene lost 1 base, with 11 bases spanning the gap. The CDR3 nucleotides read TGTGCCAGCTTTGACCGGGCGAACACTGAAGCTTTCTTT. This gives the protein CASFDRANTEAFF.

This clonotype was counted at least ten times. This chain links TRBV6-1 with TRBJ2-3, with no clear D. The germline V gene has CDR1 MNHNS and CDR2 SASEGT. V dropped 5 bases and J dropped 0 bases, with 9 bases sitting between them. The CDR3 covers 14 residues. CDR3 nucleotide sequence: TGTGCCAGCAGTTACGCCCGAAGCACAGATACGCAGTATTTT. Encoded protein: CASSYARSTDTQYF.

The V and J genes are TRBV18 and TRBJ2-1, with D perhaps TRBD1 (9 bases). V lost 2 bases and J 10 bases, leaving 18 bases between the germline ends. Germline CDR1 KGHSH, CDR2 LQKENI. The CDR3 sequence is 15 residues long. Written as DNA, the CDR3 is TGTGCCAGCTCACCAAAGGGACAGGGACTAGAGGAGCAGTTCTTC. The encoded protein is CASSPKGQGLEEQFF.

The table lists this clonotype with a few counts. At one boundary the junction diverges from the germline segment, which might be a read error. The chain combines TRBV19 with TRBJ2-3; D might be TRBD1 or TRBD2, each matching 5 bases. The CDR3 is 16 residues long. Looked up from germline, CDR1 is LNHDA and CDR2 is SQIVND (reference sequence). The CDR3 sequence: CASSLRDGQNTDTRYF. Written as DNA, the CDR3 is TGTGCCAGTAGTCTCAGGGACGGCCAGAACACAGATACGCGGTATTTT. The whole variable domain, remainder taken from reference TRBV19 and TRBJ2-3, is DGGITQSPKYLFRKEGQNVTLSCEQNLNHDAMYWYRQDPGQGLRLIYYSQIVNDFQKGDIAEGYSVSREKKESFPLTVTSAQKNPTAFYLCASSLRDGQNTDTRYFGPGTRLTVL.

This clonotype appeared many times. CDR3 protein: CATVMRGGNSPLHF. The CDR3 nucleotides read TGTGCCACAGTCATGAGAGGGGGCAATTCACCCCTCCACTTT. The V and J genes are TRBV28 and TRBJ1-6; 7 bases fit TRBD1. The V segment lost 10 bases and the J segment 7 bases; nucleotides outside the gene matches: 10. The length of the CDR3 is 14 residues. In germline, CDR1 is MDHEN, CDR2 SYDVKM.